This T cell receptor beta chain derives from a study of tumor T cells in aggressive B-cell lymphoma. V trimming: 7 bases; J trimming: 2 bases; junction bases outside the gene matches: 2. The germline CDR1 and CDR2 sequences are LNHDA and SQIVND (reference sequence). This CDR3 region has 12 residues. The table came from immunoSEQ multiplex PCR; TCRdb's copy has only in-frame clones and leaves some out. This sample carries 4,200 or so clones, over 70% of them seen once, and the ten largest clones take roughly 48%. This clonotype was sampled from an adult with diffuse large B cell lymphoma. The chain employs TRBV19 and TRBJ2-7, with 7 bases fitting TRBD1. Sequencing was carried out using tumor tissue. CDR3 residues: CASMGQPYEQYF. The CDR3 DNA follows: TGTGCCAGTATGGGACAGCCCTACGAGCAGTACTTC. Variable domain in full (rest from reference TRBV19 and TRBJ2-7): DGGITQSPKYLFRKEGQNVTLSCEQNLNHDAMYWYRQDPGQGLRLIYYSQIVNDFQKGDIAEGYSVSREKKESFPLTVTSAQKNPTAFYLCASMGQPYEQYFGPGTRLTVT.